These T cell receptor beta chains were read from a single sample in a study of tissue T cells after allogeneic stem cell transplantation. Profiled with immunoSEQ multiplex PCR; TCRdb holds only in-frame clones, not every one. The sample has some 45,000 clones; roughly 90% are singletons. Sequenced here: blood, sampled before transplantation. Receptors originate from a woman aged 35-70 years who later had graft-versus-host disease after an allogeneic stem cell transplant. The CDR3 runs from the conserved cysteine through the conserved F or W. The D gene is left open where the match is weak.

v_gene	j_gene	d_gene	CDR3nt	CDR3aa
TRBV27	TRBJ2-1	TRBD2	TGTGCCAGCAGTTTCCTAGCGGGCGCCCGTGATGAGCAGTTCTTC	CASSFLAGARDEQFF
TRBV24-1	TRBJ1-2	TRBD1	TGTGCCACCAGTGATCCGGGACAGGGGATCGGTGGCTACACCTTC	CATSDPGQGIGGYTF
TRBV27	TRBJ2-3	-	TGTGCCAGCAGTTTCTCAGATACGCAGTATTTT	CASSFSDTQYF
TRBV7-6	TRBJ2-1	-	TGTGCCAGCAGCTTAGGGGGGACCTCCTACAATGAGCAGTTCTTC	CASSLGGTSYNEQFF
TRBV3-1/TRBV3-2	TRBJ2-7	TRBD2	TGTGCCAGCAGCCATCACGCGGGAGAGACGAACGAGCAGTACTTC	CASSHHAGETNEQYF
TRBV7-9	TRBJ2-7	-	TGTGCCAGCAGCTTAGCCGGGGACCGGGAACAGTACTTC	CASSLAGDREQYF
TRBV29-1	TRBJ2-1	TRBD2	TGCAGCGGCCGCGGGCTAGCGGAGTACAATGAGCAGTTCTTC	CSGRGLAEYNEQFF
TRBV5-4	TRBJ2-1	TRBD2	TGTGCCAGCAGCCCGACTAGCGGGATAGGGGTTGAGCAGTTCTTC	CASSPTSGIGVEQFF
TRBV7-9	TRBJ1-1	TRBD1	TGTGCCAGCAGCGAGGACAGGTGGACTGAAGCTTTCTTT	CASSEDRWTEAFF
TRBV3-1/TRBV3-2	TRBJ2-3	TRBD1	TGTGCCAGCAGCCATAGCCACCGGGACAGGGGCACAGATACGCAGTATTTT	CASSHSHRDRGTDTQYF
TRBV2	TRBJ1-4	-	TGTGCCAGCAGTGCCCAGGGGTACGAAAAACTGTTTTTT	CASSAQGYEKLFF
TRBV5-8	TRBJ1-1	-	TGTGCCAGCAGCTTGGGTCTCGGTGGCACTGAAGCTTTCTTT	CASSLGLGGTEAFF
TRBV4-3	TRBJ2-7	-	TGCGCCAGCAGCCAAGATATCAGAGCGGGTGTAAACTCCTACGAGCAGTACTTC	CASSQDIRAGVNSYEQYF
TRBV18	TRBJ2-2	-	TGTGCCAGCTCACCGACGACGGTAGCCACCGGGGAGCTGTTTTTT	CASSPTTVATGELFF
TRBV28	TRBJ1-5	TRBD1	TGTGCCAGCACCAAAACAGGGGATGGAAGCAATCAGCCCCAGCATTTT	CASTKTGDGSNQPQHF
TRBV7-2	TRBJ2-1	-	TGTGCCAGCAGCGTGCGGGGGCGTGTAAACAATGAGCAGTTCTTC	CASSVRGRVNNEQFF